Listed below are T cell receptor beta chains from one sample, sequenced in a study of blood T cell repertoires in COVID-19. TCRdb keeps only in-frame clones here, not all; method: immunoSEQ multiplex PCR. The sample carries 250,000 to 350,000 clones, 90% recorded once. The sample taken for sequencing was PBMCs or T cells enriched from blood (not recorded which). All receptors derive from a woman younger than 35 with acute COVID-19. Both conserved end residues are part of each CDR3. The order of the fields is J gene, clone size, D gene, V gene, CDR3 DNA, CDR3 protein. D genes are given only for firm matches. Size values are once, few and many counts, or a class for expanded clones, and some rows have none.

TRBJ1-2,.,TRBD1,TRBV19,TGTGCCAGTAGTCCAGGACAGGGACCCAACTATGGCTACACCTTC,CASSPGQGPNYGYTF
TRBJ2-3,.,TRBD2,TRBV25-1,TGTGCCAGCAGTGCCCGGGGGGGAAATACGCAGTATTTT,CASSARGGNTQYF
TRBJ2-2,.,.,TRBV13,TGTGCCAGCAGCTTAGGAGCTCCGTCGAACACCGGGGAGCTGTTTTTT,CASSLGAPSNTGELFF
TRBJ2-7,.,.,TRBV6-5,TGTGCCAGCGCACAGGGTAACGAGCAGTACTTC,CASAQGNEQYF
TRBJ2-3,.,TRBD2,TRBV9,TGTGCCAGCAGCGTAGGGGCTAGCGGGAGCACAGATACGCAGTATTTT,CASSVGASGSTDTQYF
TRBJ1-4,.,TRBD1,TRBV6-6,TGTGCCAGCAGCTCGCAATCTCCGGGACAGGGGGCGCTCGATGAAAAACTGTTTTTT,CASSSQSPGQGALDEKLFF
TRBJ1-5,.,TRBD1,TRBV7-8,TGTGCCAGCAGCTTAACCCGGACGACAGGGGATCAGCCCCAGCATTTT,CASSLTRTTGDQPQHF
TRBJ1-3,.,TRBD1,TRBV28,TGTGCCAGCGGCACAGGGGGCTATGGAAACACCATATATTTT,CASGTGGYGNTIYF
TRBJ2-7,.,.,TRBV11-3,TGTGCCAGCAGCTTAACAGGGTTGGTGCACGAGCAGTACTTC,CASSLTGLVHEQYF
TRBJ1-4,.,TRBD1,TRBV7-9,TGTGCCAGCAGCTTACCAGGGGGCCTTAATGAAAAACTGTTTTTT,CASSLPGGLNEKLFF
TRBJ2-2,few,.,TRBV2,TGTGCCAGCAGTGAAGGGCGGCTGAACACCGGGGAGCTGTTTTTT,CASSEGRLNTGELFF
TRBJ2-2,.,TRBD2,TRBV11-2,TGTGCCAGCGGCGCGGGGGTCACCGGGGAGCTGTTTTTT,CASGAGVTGELFF
TRBJ1-4,.,TRBD1,TRBV28,TGTGCCAGCAGTTTAATGGGACAGGGATTCGGTAATGAAAAACTGTTTTTT,CASSLMGQGFGNEKLFF
TRBJ2-2,.,.,TRBV18,TGTGCCAGCTCACCTTCGGTGGCGGTCAACACCGGGGAGCTGTTTTTT,CASSPSVAVNTGELFF
TRBJ2-1,.,TRBD2,TRBV9,TGTGCCAGCAGCGTCGGGAGCGGGGGCTCCTACAATGAGCAGTTCTTC,CASSVGSGGSYNEQFF
TRBJ2-2,.,TRBD1,TRBV5-8,TGTGCCAGCAGCTTTCCGGGACAGGGGACGAACACCGGGGAGCTGTTTTTT,CASSFPGQGTNTGELFF
TRBJ2-3,.,TRBD2,TRBV9,TGTGCCAGCAGCGTAGGAGCGGGGCTCTCTAGCACAGATACGCAGTATTTT,CASSVGAGLSSTDTQYF
TRBJ1-2,.,TRBD1,TRBV7-2,TGTGCCAGCAGCACAGGGGGCGCGAGCTATGGCTACACCTTC,CASSTGGASYGYTF
TRBJ1-5,.,.,TRBV19,TGTGCCAGTAGTATAAACGGCGGCCAGCCCCAGCATTTT,CASSINGGQPQHF
TRBJ1-5,.,TRBD1,TRBV7-9,TGTGCCAGCAGCTCCCGGGACAGAGATCAGCCCCAGCATTTT,CASSSRDRDQPQHF
TRBJ2-1,.,.,TRBV27,TGTGCCAGCAGCCTTCGGACGGGGAGGAGGGATGAGCAGTTCTTC,CASSLRTGRRDEQFF
TRBJ2-1,.,TRBD1,TRBV28,TGTGCCAGCCTGCCGGGACAGACCAACAATGAGCAGTTCTTC,CASLPGQTNNEQFF
TRBJ2-3,.,TRBD2,TRBV6-2/TRBV6-3,TGTGCCAGCAGTTATGGGCTAGCGGGGGACACAGATACGCAGTATTTT,CASSYGLAGDTDTQYF
TRBJ1-6,.,.,TRBV6-5,TGTGCCAGCAGGTTCACGGCGGATAATTCACCCCTCCACTTT,CASRFTADNSPLHF
TRBJ2-3,.,TRBD2,TRBV5-1,TGCGCCAGCAGCTCACTAGCGACACGCACAGATACGCAGTATTTT,CASSSLATRTDTQYF
TRBJ2-2,.,.,TRBV11-3,TGTGCCAGCAGCCACTCGGGAAAGGGGGAGCTGTTTTTT,CASSHSGKGELFF